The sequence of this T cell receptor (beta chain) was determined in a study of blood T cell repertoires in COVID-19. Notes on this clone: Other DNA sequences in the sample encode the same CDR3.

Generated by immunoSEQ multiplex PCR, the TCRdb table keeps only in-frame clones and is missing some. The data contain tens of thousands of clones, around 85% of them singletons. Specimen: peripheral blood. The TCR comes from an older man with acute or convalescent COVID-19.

The CDR3 region has the DNA TGTGCCAGCAGCCTACGGACAGGTAGAAACACTGAAGCTTTCTTT. Its protein product is CASSLRTGRNTEAFF. The rearrangement links TRBV14 to TRBJ1-1, with 7 bases aligning to TRBD1. Germline V CDR1 and CDR2: SGHDN, FVKESK. The CDR3 has 15 residues. The J segment lost 2 bases and the V segment lost 4 bases, leaving 7 bases of the junction unmatched.